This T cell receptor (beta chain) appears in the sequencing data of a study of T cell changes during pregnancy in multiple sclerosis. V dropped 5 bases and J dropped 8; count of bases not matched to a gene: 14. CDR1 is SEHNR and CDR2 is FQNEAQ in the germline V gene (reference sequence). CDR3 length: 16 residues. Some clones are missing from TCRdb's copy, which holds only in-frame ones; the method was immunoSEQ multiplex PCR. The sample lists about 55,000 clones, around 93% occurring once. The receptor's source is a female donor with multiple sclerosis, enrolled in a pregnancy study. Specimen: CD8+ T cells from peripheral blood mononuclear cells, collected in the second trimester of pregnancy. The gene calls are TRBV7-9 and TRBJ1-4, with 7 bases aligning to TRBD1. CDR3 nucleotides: TGTGCCAGCAGCACAATCCGACAGGGCCTTCAGGAAAAACTGTTTTTT. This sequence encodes CASSTIRQGLQEKLFF.